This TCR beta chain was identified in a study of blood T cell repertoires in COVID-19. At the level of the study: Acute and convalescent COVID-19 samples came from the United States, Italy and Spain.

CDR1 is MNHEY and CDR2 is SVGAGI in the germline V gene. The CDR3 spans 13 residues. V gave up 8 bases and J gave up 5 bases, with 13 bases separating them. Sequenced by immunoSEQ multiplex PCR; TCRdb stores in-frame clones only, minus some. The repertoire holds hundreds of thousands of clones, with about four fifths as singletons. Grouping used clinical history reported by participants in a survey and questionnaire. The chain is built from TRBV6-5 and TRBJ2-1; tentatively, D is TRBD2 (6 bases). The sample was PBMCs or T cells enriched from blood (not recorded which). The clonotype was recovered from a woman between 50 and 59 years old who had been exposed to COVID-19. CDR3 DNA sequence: TGTGCCAGCTCAGCGGGTAGGCACAATGAGCAGTTCTTC. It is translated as CASSAGRHNEQFF.